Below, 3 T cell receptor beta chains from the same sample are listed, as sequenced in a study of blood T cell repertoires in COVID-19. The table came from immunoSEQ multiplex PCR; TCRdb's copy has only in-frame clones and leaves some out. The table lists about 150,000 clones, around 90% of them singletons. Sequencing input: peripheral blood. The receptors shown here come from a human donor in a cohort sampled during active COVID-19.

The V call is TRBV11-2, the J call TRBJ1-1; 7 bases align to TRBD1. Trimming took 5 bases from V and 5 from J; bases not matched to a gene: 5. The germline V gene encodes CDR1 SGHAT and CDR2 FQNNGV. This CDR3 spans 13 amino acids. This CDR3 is CASSRPGGTEAFF. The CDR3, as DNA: TGTGCCAGCAGCCGGCCAGGGGGGACTGAAGCTTTCTTT.

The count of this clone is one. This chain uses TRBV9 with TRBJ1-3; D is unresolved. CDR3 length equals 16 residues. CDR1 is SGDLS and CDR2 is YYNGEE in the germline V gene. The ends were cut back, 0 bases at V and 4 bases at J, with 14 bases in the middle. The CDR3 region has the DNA TGTGCCAGCAGCGTAGGGAGCAACCCCTCCGGAAACACCATATATTTT. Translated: CASSVGSNPSGNTIYF.

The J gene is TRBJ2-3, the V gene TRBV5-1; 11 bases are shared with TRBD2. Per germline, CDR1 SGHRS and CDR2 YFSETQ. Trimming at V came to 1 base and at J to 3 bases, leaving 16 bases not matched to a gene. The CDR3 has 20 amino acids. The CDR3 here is CASSLIRGSGGAGRTDTQYF. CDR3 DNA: TGCGCCAGCAGCTTGATACGGGGTAGCGGGGGGGCCGGTCGGACAGATACGCAGTATTTT.